These T cell receptor beta chains were read from a single sample in a study of T cell responses to AZD1222 COVID-19 vaccine. Sequencing was performed with immunoSEQ multiplex PCR; in TCRdb, only in-frame clones are kept and a portion is missing. Here the sample spans about 150,000 clones, roughly nine tenths being singletons. The specimen comprised peripheral blood, sampled on day 0 of MenACWY control vaccination. The receptors stem from an adult in good health. CDR3s include the opening cysteine and the closing phenylalanine or tryptophan. The order of the fields is D gene, clone size, CDR3 length, V gene, J gene, CDR3 protein, CDR3 DNA. A D gene is named only where the DNA matches it firmly. Size tells how often a clone was seen (once, few, many) or the class of an expanded clone, and some rows leave it out.

d_call: -; clone_size: -; cdr3_length: 15; v_call: TRBV4-2; j_call: TRBJ1-6; cdr3_aa: CASSQVDLPSSPLHF; cdr3_nt: TGTGCCAGCAGCCAAGTGGACCTCCCGAGTTCACCCCTCCACTTT
d_call: -; clone_size: -; cdr3_length: 15; v_call: TRBV5-1; j_call: TRBJ1-5; cdr3_aa: CASSLAGGRGEPQHF; cdr3_nt: TGCGCCAGCAGCTTGGCCGGGGGCAGGGGAGAGCCCCAGCATTTT
d_call: -; clone_size: few; cdr3_length: 15; v_call: TRBV5-6; j_call: TRBJ1-2; cdr3_aa: CASSPFAGGNYGYTF; cdr3_nt: TGTGCCAGCAGCCCATTCGCCGGGGGAAACTATGGCTACACCTTC
d_call: TRBD2; clone_size: -; cdr3_length: 15; v_call: TRBV6-1; j_call: TRBJ2-2; cdr3_aa: CASSDVAGGRGELFF; cdr3_nt: TGTGCCAGCAGTGACGTAGCGGGGGGGCGCGGGGAGCTGTTTTTT
d_call: TRBD1; clone_size: -; cdr3_length: 16; v_call: TRBV9; j_call: TRBJ1-2; cdr3_aa: CASSVGGTGLSYGYTF; cdr3_nt: TGTGCCAGCAGCGTAGGGGGGACAGGTCTTAGCTATGGCTACACCTTC
d_call: -; clone_size: -; cdr3_length: 15; v_call: TRBV7-8; j_call: TRBJ1-5; cdr3_aa: CASSTGRVSNQPQHF; cdr3_nt: TGTGCCAGCAGCACAGGCCGGGTCAGCAATCAGCCCCAGCATTTT
d_call: TRBD1; clone_size: -; cdr3_length: 16; v_call: TRBV19; j_call: TRBJ2-7; cdr3_aa: CASSSPVGQFSYEQYF; cdr3_nt: TGTGCCAGTAGTTCCCCCGTGGGACAGTTTAGCTACGAGCAGTACTTC
d_call: TRBD2; clone_size: -; cdr3_length: 15; v_call: TRBV5-4; j_call: TRBJ2-2; cdr3_aa: CASSEEGLETGELFF; cdr3_nt: TGTGCCAGCAGCGAGGAGGGACTAGAGACCGGGGAGCTGTTTTTT
d_call: -; clone_size: -; cdr3_length: 13; v_call: TRBV7-2; j_call: TRBJ2-7; cdr3_aa: CASSLNTGYEQYF; cdr3_nt: TGTGCCAGCAGCTTAAACACAGGGTACGAGCAGTACTTC
d_call: TRBD2; clone_size: -; cdr3_length: 16; v_call: TRBV2; j_call: TRBJ2-3; cdr3_aa: CASTDLTSGGMDTQYF; cdr3_nt: TGTGCCAGCACTGACTTGACTAGCGGCGGGATGGATACGCAGTATTTT
d_call: -; clone_size: -; cdr3_length: 14; v_call: TRBV5-1; j_call: TRBJ1-2; cdr3_aa: CASSFWTDSYGYTF; cdr3_nt: TGCGCCAGCAGCTTCTGGACAGATTCATATGGCTACACCTTC
d_call: TRBD1; clone_size: -; cdr3_length: 18; v_call: TRBV28; j_call: TRBJ1-2; cdr3_aa: CASSSNDRGSFPNYGYTF; cdr3_nt: TGTGCCAGCAGTTCGAACGACAGGGGGTCATTCCCTAACTATGGCTACACCTTC
d_call: -; clone_size: -; cdr3_length: 11; v_call: TRBV3-1/TRBV3-2; j_call: TRBJ1-2; cdr3_aa: CASSQSGGYTF; cdr3_nt: TGTGCCAGCAGCCAGTCCGGGGGGTACACCTTC
d_call: -; clone_size: -; cdr3_length: 12; v_call: TRBV28; j_call: TRBJ1-1; cdr3_aa: CASSSANTEAFF; cdr3_nt: TGTGCCAGCAGTTCCGCGAACACTGAAGCTTTCTTT
d_call: -; clone_size: -; cdr3_length: 16; v_call: TRBV28; j_call: TRBJ2-2; cdr3_aa: CASSFLGTRGTGELFF; cdr3_nt: TGTGCCAGCAGCTTCTTAGGGACTCGGGGCACCGGGGAGCTGTTTTTT
d_call: TRBD2; clone_size: -; cdr3_length: 17; v_call: TRBV5-4; j_call: TRBJ2-3; cdr3_aa: CASSRAAGTSGTDTQYF; cdr3_nt: TGTGCCAGCAGCCGAGCTGCCGGGACTAGCGGGACAGATACGCAGTATTTT
d_call: TRBD1; clone_size: -; cdr3_length: 15; v_call: TRBV5-1; j_call: TRBJ1-1; cdr3_aa: CASRDRVYGNTEAFF; cdr3_nt: TGCGCCAGCAGGGACAGGGTATATGGAAACACTGAAGCTTTCTTT
d_call: TRBD2; clone_size: -; cdr3_length: 17; v_call: TRBV7-2; j_call: TRBJ2-1; cdr3_aa: CASSLGVGAGGPNEQFF; cdr3_nt: TGTGCCAGCAGCTTGGGCGTTGGAGCGGGAGGGCCCAATGAGCAGTTCTTC
d_call: TRBD2; clone_size: -; cdr3_length: 15; v_call: TRBV2; j_call: TRBJ2-1; cdr3_aa: CASRRAGANYNEQFF; cdr3_nt: TGTGCCAGCAGGAGAGCGGGGGCGAACTACAATGAGCAGTTCTTC
d_call: -; clone_size: few; cdr3_length: 15; v_call: TRBV19; j_call: TRBJ1-3; cdr3_aa: CASTGRRFSGNTIYF; cdr3_nt: TGTGCCAGTACCGGGAGACGTTTCTCTGGAAACACCATATATTTT
d_call: TRBD1; clone_size: once; cdr3_length: 14; v_call: TRBV9; j_call: TRBJ1-2; cdr3_aa: CASSGDGTVYGYTF; cdr3_nt: TGTGCCAGCAGCGGCGACGGGACAGTCTACGGCTACACCTTC
d_call: TRBD1; clone_size: -; cdr3_length: 13; v_call: TRBV28; j_call: TRBJ2-3; cdr3_aa: CASSIDRGDTQYF; cdr3_nt: TGTGCCAGCAGTATAGACAGGGGCGATACGCAGTATTTT
d_call: -; clone_size: -; cdr3_length: 14; v_call: TRBV19; j_call: TRBJ1-1; cdr3_aa: CASRQGRSRTEAFF; cdr3_nt: TGTGCCAGTAGGCAGGGAAGGAGTCGGACTGAAGCTTTCTTT
d_call: -; clone_size: -; cdr3_length: 15; v_call: TRBV6-5; j_call: TRBJ2-1; cdr3_aa: CASSPLPTVYNEQFF; cdr3_nt: TGTGCCAGCAGTCCTCTTCCGACCGTTTACAATGAGCAGTTCTTC
d_call: -; clone_size: -; cdr3_length: 13; v_call: TRBV12-3/TRBV12-4; j_call: TRBJ2-3; cdr3_aa: CASSLESTDTQYF; cdr3_nt: TGTGCCAGCAGTTTGGAGAGCACAGATACGCAGTATTTT
d_call: TRBD2; clone_size: -; cdr3_length: 16; v_call: TRBV19; j_call: TRBJ2-1; cdr3_aa: CASSLELAGAYNEQFF; cdr3_nt: TGTGCCAGTAGTTTGGAGCTAGCGGGGGCTTACAATGAGCAGTTCTTC
d_call: -; clone_size: -; cdr3_length: 13; v_call: TRBV19; j_call: TRBJ1-2; cdr3_aa: CASQGPRNYGYTF; cdr3_nt: TGTGCCAGCCAAGGACCGAGAAACTATGGCTACACCTTC
d_call: -; clone_size: -; cdr3_length: 13; v_call: TRBV4-2; j_call: TRBJ1-5; cdr3_aa: CASARSRDQPQHF; cdr3_nt: TGTGCCAGCGCAAGATCTCGAGATCAGCCCCAGCATTTT
d_call: -; clone_size: -; cdr3_length: 16; v_call: TRBV5-6; j_call: TRBJ1-3; cdr3_aa: CASSLVGGVSGNTIYF; cdr3_nt: TGTGCCAGCAGCTTGGTCGGGGGAGTCTCTGGAAACACCATATATTTT
d_call: -; clone_size: -; cdr3_length: 13; v_call: TRBV18; j_call: TRBJ1-2; cdr3_aa: CASSHRQEYGYTF; cdr3_nt: TGTGCCAGCTCACATCGACAGGAGTATGGCTACACCTTC